This T cell receptor beta chain was recorded in a study of cytomegalovirus exposure and HLA in healthy donors. This CDR3 has 15 residues. CDR1 LNHDA and CDR2 SQIVND come from the germline V gene (reference sequence). V was pared by 3 bases and J by 5 bases, with 8 bases of the junction left unmatched. Study outcomes and limitations: One later analysis, an examination of the approximately 120 validation repertoires, found that first-cohort TCR clusters tended to co-occur in them.

Data came from immunoSEQ multiplex PCR; TCRdb stores just in-frame clones and leaves some out. The table lists over 200,000 clones, 87% of them singletons. This clone has a single count. Its cognate antigen is unknown. V and J are TRBV19 and TRBJ1-2; 8 positions agree with TRBD1. Input material: PBMCs. The source of this sequence is a young woman in good health and CMV-seropositive. The CDR3 loop is CASSMSYRDRYGYTF. The DNA for the CDR3 is TGTGCCAGTAGTATGTCCTACCGGGACAGGTATGGCTACACCTTC. Using reference TRBV19 and TRBJ1-2 for the parts outside the CDR3, the full variable domain is DGGITQSPKYLFRKEGQNVTLSCEQNLNHDAMYWYRQDPGQGLRLIYYSQIVNDFQKGDIAEGYSVSREKKESFPLTVTSAQKNPTAFYLCASSMSYRDRYGYTFGSGTRLTVV.